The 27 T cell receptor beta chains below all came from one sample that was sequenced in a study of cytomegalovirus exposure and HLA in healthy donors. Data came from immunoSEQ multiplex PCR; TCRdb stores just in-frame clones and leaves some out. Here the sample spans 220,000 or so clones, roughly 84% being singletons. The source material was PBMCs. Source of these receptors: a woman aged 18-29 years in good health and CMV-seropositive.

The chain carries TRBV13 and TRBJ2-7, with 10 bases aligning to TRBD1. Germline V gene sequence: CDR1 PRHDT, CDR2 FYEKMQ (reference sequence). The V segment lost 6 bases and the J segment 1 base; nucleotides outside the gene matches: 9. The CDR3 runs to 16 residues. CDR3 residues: CASSPLWDRGSYEQYF. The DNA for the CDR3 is TGTGCCAGCAGTCCGCTCTGGGACAGGGGTTCCTACGAGCAGTACTTC.

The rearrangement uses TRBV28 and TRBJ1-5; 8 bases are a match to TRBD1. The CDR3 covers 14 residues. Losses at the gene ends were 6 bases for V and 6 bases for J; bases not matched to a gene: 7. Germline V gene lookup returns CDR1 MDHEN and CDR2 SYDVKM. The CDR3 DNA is TGTGCCAGCAGCCTGGACAGGGAGGGTCAGCCCCAGCATTTT. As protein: CASSLDREGQPQHF.

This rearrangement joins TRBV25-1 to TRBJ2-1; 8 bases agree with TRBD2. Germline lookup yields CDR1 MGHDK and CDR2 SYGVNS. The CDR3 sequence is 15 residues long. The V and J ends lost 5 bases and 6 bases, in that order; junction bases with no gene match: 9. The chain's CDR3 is CASSKAGDWVNEQFF. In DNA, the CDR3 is TGTGCCAGCAGTAAAGCGGGAGACTGGGTCAATGAGCAGTTCTTC.

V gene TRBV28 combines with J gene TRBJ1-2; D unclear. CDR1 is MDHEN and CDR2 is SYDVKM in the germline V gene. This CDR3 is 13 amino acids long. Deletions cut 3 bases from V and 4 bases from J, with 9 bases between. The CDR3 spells CASSFGVGYGYTF. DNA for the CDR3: TGTGCCAGCAGTTTTGGTGTCGGCTATGGCTACACCTTC.

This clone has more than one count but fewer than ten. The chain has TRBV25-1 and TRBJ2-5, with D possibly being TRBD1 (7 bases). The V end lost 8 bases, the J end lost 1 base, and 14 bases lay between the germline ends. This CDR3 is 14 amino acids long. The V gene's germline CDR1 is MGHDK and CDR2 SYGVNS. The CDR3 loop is CASGGDSGQETQYF. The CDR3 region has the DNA TGTGCCAGCGGCGGGGACAGTGGCCAAGAGACCCAGTACTTC.

The CDR3 DNA reads as TGCAGCGTTGGCCGGGACAATGAGCAGTTCTTC. This encodes CSVGRDNEQFF. J is TRBJ2-1 and V is TRBV29-1; no definite D call. The CDR3 totals 11 residues. The V gene's germline CDR1 is SQVTM and CDR2 ANQGSEA. Deletions cut 4 bases from V and 5 bases from J, with 6 bases between.

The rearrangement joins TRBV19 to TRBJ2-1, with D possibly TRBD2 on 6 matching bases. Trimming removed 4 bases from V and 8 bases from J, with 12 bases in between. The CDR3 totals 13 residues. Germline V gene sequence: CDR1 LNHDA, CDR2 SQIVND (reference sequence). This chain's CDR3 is CASSKLALDEQFF. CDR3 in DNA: TGTGCCAGTAGTAAACTAGCCTTGGATGAGCAGTTCTTC.

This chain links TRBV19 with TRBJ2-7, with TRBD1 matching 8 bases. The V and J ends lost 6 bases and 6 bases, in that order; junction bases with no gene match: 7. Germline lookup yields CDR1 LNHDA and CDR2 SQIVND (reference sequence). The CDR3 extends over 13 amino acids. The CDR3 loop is CASSADRVGEQYF. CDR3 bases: TGTGCCAGTAGCGCGGACAGGGTTGGCGAGCAGTACTTC.

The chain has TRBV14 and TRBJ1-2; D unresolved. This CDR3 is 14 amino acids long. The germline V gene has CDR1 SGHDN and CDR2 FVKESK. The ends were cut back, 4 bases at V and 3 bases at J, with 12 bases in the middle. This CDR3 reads CASSPGRWDYGYTF. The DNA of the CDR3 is TGTGCCAGCAGCCCGGGTCGGTGGGACTATGGCTACACCTTC.

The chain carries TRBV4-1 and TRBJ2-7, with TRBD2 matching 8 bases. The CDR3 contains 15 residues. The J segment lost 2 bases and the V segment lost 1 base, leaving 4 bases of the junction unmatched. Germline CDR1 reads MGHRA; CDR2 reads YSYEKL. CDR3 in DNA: TGCGCCAGCAGCCAAGTAGCGGGGCAGCCCTACGAGCAGTACTTC. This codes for CASSQVAGQPYEQYF.

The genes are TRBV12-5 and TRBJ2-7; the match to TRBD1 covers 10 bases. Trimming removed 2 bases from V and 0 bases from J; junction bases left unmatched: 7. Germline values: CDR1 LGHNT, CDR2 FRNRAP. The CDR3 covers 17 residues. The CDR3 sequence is CASGLRLWDRGSYEQYF. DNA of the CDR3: TGTGCTAGTGGTTTGCGACTTTGGGACAGGGGCTCCTACGAGCAGTACTTC.

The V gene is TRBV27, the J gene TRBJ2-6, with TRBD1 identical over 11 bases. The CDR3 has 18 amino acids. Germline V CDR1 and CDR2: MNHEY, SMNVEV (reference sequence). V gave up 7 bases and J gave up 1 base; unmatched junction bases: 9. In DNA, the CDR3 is TGTGCCAGCACCTCCGGGGACAGGGGGTGGTCTGGGGCCAACGTCCTGACTTTC. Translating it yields CASTSGDRGWSGANVLTF.

This CDR3 is CASSIQGSTDTQYF. The CDR3 nucleotides are TGTGCCAGTAGTATACAGGGAAGCACAGATACGCAGTATTTT. The chain is built from TRBV19 and TRBJ2-3, with D possibly being TRBD1 (5 bases). Germline V CDR1 and CDR2: LNHDA, SQIVND (reference sequence). The germline V and J ends were trimmed by 2 bases and 0 bases, with 6 bases remaining between them. CDR3 length: 14 amino acids.

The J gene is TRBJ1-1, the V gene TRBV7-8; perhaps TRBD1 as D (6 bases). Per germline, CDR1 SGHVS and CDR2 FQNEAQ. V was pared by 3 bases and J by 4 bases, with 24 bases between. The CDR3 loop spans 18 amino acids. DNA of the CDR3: TGTGCCAGCAGCTTTGGGCAGGGAACAGGGCAATACGGCACTGAAGCTTTCTTT. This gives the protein CASSFGQGTGQYGTEAFF.

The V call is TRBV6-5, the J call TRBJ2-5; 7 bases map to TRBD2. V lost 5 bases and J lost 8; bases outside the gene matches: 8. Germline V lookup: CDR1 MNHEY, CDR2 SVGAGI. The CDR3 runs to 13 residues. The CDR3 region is CASSPGEGQTQYF. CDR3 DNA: TGTGCCAGCAGTCCGGGGGAGGGCCAAACCCAGTACTTC.

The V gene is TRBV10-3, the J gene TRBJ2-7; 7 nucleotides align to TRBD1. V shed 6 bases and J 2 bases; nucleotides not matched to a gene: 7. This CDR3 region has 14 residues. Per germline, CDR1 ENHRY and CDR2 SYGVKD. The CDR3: CAIRPRDSPYEQYF. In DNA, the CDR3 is TGTGCCATCAGACCCCGGGACAGCCCCTACGAGCAGTACTTC.

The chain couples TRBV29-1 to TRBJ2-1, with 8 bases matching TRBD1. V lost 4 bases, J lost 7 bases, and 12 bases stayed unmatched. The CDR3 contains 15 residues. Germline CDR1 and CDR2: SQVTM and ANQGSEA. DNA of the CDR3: TGCAGCGTTGTTAAACAGGGGGATCTTCGGAATGAGCAGTTCTTC. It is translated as CSVVKQGDLRNEQFF.

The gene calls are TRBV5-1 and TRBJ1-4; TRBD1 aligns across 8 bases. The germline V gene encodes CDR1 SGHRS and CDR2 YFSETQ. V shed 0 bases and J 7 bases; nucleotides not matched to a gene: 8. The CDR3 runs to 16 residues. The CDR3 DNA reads TGCGCCAGCAGCTTGGGGTTCAGGGGGCTTCGTGAAAAACTGTTTTTT. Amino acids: CASSLGFRGLREKLFF.

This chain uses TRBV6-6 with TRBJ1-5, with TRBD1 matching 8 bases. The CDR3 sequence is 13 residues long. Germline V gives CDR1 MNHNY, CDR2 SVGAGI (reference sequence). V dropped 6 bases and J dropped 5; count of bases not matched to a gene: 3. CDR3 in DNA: TGTGCCAGCAGGAACAGGGGGGATCAGCCCCAGCATTTT. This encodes CASRNRGDQPQHF.

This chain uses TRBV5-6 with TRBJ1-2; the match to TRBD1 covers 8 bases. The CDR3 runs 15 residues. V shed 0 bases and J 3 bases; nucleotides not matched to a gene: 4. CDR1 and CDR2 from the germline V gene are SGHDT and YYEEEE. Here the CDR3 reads CASSLGQGAHYGYTF. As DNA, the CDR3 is TGTGCCAGCAGCTTGGGCCAGGGGGCTCACTATGGCTACACCTTC.

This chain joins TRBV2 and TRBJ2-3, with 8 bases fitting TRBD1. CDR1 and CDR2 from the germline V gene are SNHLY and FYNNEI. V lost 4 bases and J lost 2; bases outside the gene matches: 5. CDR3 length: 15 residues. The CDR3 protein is CASSGTGRITDTQYF. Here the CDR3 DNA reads TGTGCCAGCAGTGGGACAGGGAGAATCACAGATACGCAGTATTTT.

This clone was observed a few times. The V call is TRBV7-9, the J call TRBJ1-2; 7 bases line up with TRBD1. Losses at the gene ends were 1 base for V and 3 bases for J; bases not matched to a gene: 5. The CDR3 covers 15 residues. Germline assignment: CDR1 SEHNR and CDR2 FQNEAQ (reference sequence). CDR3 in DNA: TGTGCCAGCAGCTTAGTAGGGGGCAGGGACTATGGCTACACCTTC. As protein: CASSLVGGRDYGYTF.

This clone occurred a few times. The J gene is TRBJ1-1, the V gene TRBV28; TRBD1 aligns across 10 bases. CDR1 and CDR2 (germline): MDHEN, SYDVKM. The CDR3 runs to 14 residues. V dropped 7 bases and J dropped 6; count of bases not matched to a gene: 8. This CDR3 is CASNPDRGRPEAFF. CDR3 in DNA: TGTGCCAGCAACCCTGACAGGGGGCGGCCTGAAGCTTTCTTT.

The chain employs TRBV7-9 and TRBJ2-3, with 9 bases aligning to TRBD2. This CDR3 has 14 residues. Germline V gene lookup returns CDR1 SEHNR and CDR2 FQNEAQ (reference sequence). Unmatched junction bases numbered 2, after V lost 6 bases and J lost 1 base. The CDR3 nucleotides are TGTGCCAGCAGAGCTAGCGGGGGCACAGATACGCAGTATTTT. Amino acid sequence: CASRASGGTDTQYF. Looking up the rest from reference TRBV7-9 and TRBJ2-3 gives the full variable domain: DTGVSQNPRHKITKRGQNVTFRCDPISEHNRLYWYRQTLGQGPEFLTYFQNEAQLEKSRLLSDRFSAERPKGSFSTLEIQRTEQGDSAMYLCASRASGGTDTQYFGPGTRLTVL.

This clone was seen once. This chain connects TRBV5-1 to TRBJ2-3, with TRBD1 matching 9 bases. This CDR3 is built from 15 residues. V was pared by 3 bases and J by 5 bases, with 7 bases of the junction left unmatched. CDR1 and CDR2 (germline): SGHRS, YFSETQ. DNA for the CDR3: TGCGCCAGCAGCTCCGGACAGGGGAGTATAGATACGCAGTATTTT. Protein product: CASSSGQGSIDTQYF.

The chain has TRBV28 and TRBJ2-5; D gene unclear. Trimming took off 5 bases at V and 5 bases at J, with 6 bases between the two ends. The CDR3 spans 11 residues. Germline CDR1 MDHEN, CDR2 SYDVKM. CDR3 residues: CASSERETQYF. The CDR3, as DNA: TGTGCCAGCAGTGAGAGGGAGACCCAGTACTTC.

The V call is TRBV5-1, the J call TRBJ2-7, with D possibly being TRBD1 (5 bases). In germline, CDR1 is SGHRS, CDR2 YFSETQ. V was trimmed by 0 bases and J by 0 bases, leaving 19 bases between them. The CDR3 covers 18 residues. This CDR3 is CASSLAPQRTFTSYEQYF. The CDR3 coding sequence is TGCGCCAGCAGCTTGGCCCCCCAACGGACATTTACCTCCTACGAGCAGTACTTC.